The 15 T cell receptor beta chains below were found in one sample sequenced in a study of T cell changes during pregnancy in multiple sclerosis. Repertoires were generated with immunoSEQ multiplex PCR, while TCRdb's copy carries only in-frame clones and drops some. The top ten hold about 11% of the sample, which has approximately 34,000 clones, roughly nine tenths seen once. This specimen was CD8+ T cells from peripheral blood mononuclear cells, taken before pregnancy. The source is a female donor with multiple sclerosis, enrolled in a pregnancy study.

The chain uses TRBV11-2 and TRBJ1-2; D is unclear. CDR1 is SGHAT and CDR2 is FQNNGV in the germline V gene. The CDR3 is 14 residues long. Trimming took off 5 bases at V and 3 bases at J, with 13 bases between the two ends. In DNA, the CDR3 is TGTGCCAGCAGCCCCTTTCCCGGGTACTATGGCTACACCTTC. Its translation is CASSPFPGYYGYTF.

V usage is TRBV5-6 and J usage is TRBJ2-5; 7 bases match TRBD1. Germline loops: CDR1 SGHDT, CDR2 YYEEEE. The CDR3 runs to 15 residues. V lost 4 bases, J lost 5 bases, and 11 bases stayed unmatched. The DNA for the CDR3 is TGTGCCAGCAGCCCGCGACAGGGCATTATCGAGACCCAGTACTTC. Its protein product is CASSPRQGIIETQYF.

The chain combines TRBV5-1 with TRBJ2-7; D might be TRBD1 (6 bases). This CDR3 has 13 residues. CDR1 and CDR2 from the germline V gene are SGHRS and YFSETQ. Deletions cut 2 bases from V and 5 bases from J, with 11 bases between. The CDR3 sequence is CASSLTGFDEQYF. The CDR3 nucleotides read TGCGCCAGCAGCTTAACAGGGTTCGACGAGCAGTACTTC. The full variable domain, its missing parts supplied by reference TRBV5-1 and TRBJ2-7, is KAGVTQTPRYLIKTRGQQVTLSCSPISGHRSVSWYQQTPGQGLQFLFEYFSETQRNKGNFPGRFSGRQFSNSRSEMNVSTLELGDSALYLCASSLTGFDEQYFGPGTRLTVT.

The chain couples TRBV19 to TRBJ2-2, with D tentatively TRBD2 (5 bases). CDR1 and CDR2 (germline): LNHDA, SQIVND (reference sequence). Trimming cost V 11 bases and J 8 bases, with 15 bases left between them. The CDR3 covers 12 residues. In nucleotides, the CDR3 is TGTGCCTCGTGGAGGCCTGGGGGGGAGCTGTTTTTT. Translating gives CASWRPGGELFF.

A word on this clone: An end of the junction does not agree with germline; a read error may underlie this. This sequence joins TRBV5-1 and TRBJ1-1, with no clear D. Germline CDR1 reads SGHRS; CDR2 reads YFSETQ. The CDR3 loop spans 15 amino acids. The DNA of the CDR3 is TGCGCTAGCAGCTTGGCCTCTAGGTCGAACACTGAAGCTTTCTTT. Amino acid sequence: CASSLASRSNTEAFF.

V is TRBV13 and J is TRBJ2-3, with no clear D. Germline V gene data show CDR1 as PRHDT and CDR2 as FYEKMQ (reference sequence). Trimming pared 5 bases from V and 2 bases from J, leaving 8 bases between. This CDR3 has 13 residues. In nucleotides, the CDR3 is TGTGCCAGCAGCGGGCCAAACACAGATACGCAGTATTTT. Protein sequence: CASSGPNTDTQYF.

V usage is TRBV30 and J usage is TRBJ2-6; 7 positions agree with TRBD1. Germline assignment: CDR1 GTSNPN and CDR2 SVGIG (reference sequence). V shed 2 bases, J shed 3 bases, and the junction held 7 bases outside the gene matches. The CDR3 sequence is 16 residues long. The CDR3 spells CAWSRQGIGGANVLTF. DNA for the CDR3: TGTGCCTGGAGTAGACAGGGTATAGGTGGGGCCAACGTCCTGACTTTC.

This chain links TRBV4-3 with TRBJ2-5, with D uncertain. V shed 1 base and J shed 5 bases, with 11 bases lying between them. Germline CDR1 and CDR2: LGHNA and YSLEER. This CDR3 has 14 residues. The chain's CDR3 is CASSQGAARETQYF. DNA for the CDR3: TGCGCCAGCAGCCAAGGGGCCGCCAGGGAGACCCAGTACTTC.

This chain joins TRBV9 and TRBJ2-5, with TRBD1 matching 7 bases. The J call could be wrong; TRBJ2-7 is a better fit for the DNA end. The germline V gene has CDR1 SGDLS and CDR2 YYNGEE. The CDR3 loop spans 14 amino acids. The CDR3 nucleotides read TGTGCCAGCAGCGCCTCCGGGACAGCCTACGAGCAGTACTTC. Translated: CASSASGTAYEQYF.

CDR3 sequence: CASSTSDRGNSPLHF. Here the CDR3 DNA reads TGTGCCAGCAGCACTTCGGACAGGGGGAATTCACCCCTCCACTTT. The gene calls are TRBV9 and TRBJ1-6; 10 positions agree with TRBD1. This CDR3 is built from 15 residues. The germline V gene encodes CDR1 SGDLS and CDR2 YYNGEE. V lost 4 bases and J lost 7; bases outside the gene matches: 5.

The chain combines TRBV5-6 with TRBJ2-1; possibly TRBD2 for D (5 bases). Germline values: CDR1 SGHDT, CDR2 YYEEEE. V dropped 4 bases and J dropped 7 bases, with 12 bases sitting between them. This CDR3 has 13 residues. CDR3 nucleotide sequence: TGTGCCAGCAGCCCGGAACGGGGAAATGAGCAGTTCTTC. Protein product: CASSPERGNEQFF.

This sequence joins TRBV4-1 and TRBJ2-3; 8 nucleotides line up with TRBD1. The CDR3 contains 15 residues. CDR1 is MGHRA and CDR2 is YSYEKL in the germline V gene. The trim removed 1 base at V and 2 bases at J, leaving 2 bases unmatched. Written as DNA, the CDR3 is TGCGCCAGCAGCCAAGGGACAGGGTTCACAGATACGCAGTATTTT. This codes for CASSQGTGFTDTQYF.

The rearrangement uses TRBV30 and TRBJ2-5; TRBD2 is a possible D gene (6 bases). CDR1 and CDR2 (germline): GTSNPN, SVGIG (reference sequence). The CDR3 is 13 residues long. The V gene lost 2 bases and the J gene lost 4 bases, with 11 bases spanning the gap. CDR3 in DNA: TGTGCCTGGAGTTTGGGAGGTCCAGAGACCCAGTACTTC. Encoded protein: CAWSLGGPETQYF.

This chain uses TRBV5-1 with TRBJ1-1, with D hard to call. The CDR3 contains 15 residues. The germline V gene encodes CDR1 SGHRS and CDR2 YFSETQ. Trimming took off 0 bases at V and 0 bases at J, with 9 bases between the two ends. CDR3 DNA sequence: TGCGCCAGCAGCTTGGAACAGACCATGAACACTGAAGCTTTCTTT. This translates into CASSLEQTMNTEAFF.

The V call is TRBV5-1, the J call TRBJ1-5; D remains ambiguous. Germline loops: CDR1 SGHRS, CDR2 YFSETQ. V lost 7 bases, J lost 1 base, and 9 bases lay in between. The CDR3 length is 13 residues. The CDR3 nucleotides read TGCGCCAGCCGAGCGGGGAGCAATCAGCCCCAGCATTTT. It yields the protein CASRAGSNQPQHF.